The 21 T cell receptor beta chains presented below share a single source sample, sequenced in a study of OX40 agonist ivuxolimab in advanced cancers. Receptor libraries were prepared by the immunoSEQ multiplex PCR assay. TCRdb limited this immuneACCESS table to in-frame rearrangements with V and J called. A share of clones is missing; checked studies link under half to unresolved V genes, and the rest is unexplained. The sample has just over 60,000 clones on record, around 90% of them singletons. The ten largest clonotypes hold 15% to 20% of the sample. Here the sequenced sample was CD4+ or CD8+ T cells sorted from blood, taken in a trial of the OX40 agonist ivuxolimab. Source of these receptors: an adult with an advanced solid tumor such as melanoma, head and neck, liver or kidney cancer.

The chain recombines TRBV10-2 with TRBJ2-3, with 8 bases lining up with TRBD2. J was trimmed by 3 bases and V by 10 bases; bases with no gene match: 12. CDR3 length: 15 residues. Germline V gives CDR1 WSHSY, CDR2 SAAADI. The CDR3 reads CATRREGLGTDTQYF. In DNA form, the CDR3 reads TGCGCCACCCGACGGGAGGGCCTCGGGACAGATACGCAGTATTTT.

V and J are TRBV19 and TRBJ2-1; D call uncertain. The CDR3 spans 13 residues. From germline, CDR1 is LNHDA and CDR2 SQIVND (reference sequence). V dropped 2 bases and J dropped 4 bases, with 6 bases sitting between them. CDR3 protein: CASSITLYNEQFF. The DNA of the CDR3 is TGTGCCAGTAGTATAACCCTTTACAATGAGCAGTTCTTC.

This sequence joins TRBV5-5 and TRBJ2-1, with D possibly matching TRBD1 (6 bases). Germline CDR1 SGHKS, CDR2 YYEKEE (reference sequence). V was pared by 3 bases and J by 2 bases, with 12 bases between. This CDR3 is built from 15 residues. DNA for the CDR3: TGTGCCAGCAGCTCGACAGGCGAACCCTACAATGAGCAGTTCTTC. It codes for CASSSTGEPYNEQFF.

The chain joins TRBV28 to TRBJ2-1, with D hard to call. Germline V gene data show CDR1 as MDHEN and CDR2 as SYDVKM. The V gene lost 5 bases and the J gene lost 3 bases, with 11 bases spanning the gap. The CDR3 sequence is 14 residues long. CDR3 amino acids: CASSPPGDYNEQFF. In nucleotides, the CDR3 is TGTGCCAGCAGTCCCCCCGGAGACTACAATGAGCAGTTCTTC.

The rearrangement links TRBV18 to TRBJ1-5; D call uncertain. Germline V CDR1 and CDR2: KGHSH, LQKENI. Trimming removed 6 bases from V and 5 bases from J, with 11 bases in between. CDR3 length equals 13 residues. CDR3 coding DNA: TGTGCCAGCTCCCCGACTAAGTATCAGCCCCAGCATTTT. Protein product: CASSPTKYQPQHF. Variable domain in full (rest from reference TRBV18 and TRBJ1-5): NAGVMQNPRHLVRRRGQEARLRCSPMKGHSHVYWYRQLPEEGLKFMVYLQKENIIDESGMPKERFSAEFPKEGPSILRIQQVVRGDSAAYFCASSPTKYQPQHFGDGTRLSIL.

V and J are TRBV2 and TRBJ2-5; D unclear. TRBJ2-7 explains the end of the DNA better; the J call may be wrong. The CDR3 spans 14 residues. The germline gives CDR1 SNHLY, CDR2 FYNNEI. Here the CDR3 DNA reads TGTGCCAGCAGGAGACAACAAAGCTCCTACGAGCAGTACTTC. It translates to CASRRQQSSYEQYF.

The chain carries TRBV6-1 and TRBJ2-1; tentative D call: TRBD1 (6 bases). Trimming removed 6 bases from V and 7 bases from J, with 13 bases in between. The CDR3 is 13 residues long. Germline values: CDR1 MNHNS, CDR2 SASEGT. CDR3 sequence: CASRILTGNEQFF. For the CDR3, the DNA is TGTGCCAGCAGAATCCTCACAGGGAATGAGCAGTTCTTC.

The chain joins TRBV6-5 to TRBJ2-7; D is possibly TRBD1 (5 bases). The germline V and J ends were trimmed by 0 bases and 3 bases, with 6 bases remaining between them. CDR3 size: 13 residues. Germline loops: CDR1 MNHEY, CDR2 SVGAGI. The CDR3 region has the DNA TGTGCCAGCAGTTACTCAGACAGCTACGAGCAGTACTTC. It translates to CASSYSDSYEQYF.

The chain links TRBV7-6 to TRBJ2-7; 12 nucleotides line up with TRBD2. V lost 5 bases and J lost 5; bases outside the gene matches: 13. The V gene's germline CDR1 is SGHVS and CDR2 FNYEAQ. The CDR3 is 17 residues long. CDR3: CASSERLAGALGDEQYF. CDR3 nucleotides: TGTGCCAGCAGCGAACGACTAGCGGGAGCCTTAGGCGACGAGCAGTACTTC.

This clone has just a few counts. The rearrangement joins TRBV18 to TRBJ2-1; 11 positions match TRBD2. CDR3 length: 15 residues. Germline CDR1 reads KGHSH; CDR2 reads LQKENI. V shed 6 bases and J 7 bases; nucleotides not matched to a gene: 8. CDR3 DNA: TGTGCCAGCTCCTCACTAGCGGGAGTAAGAAATGAGCAGTTCTTC. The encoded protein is CASSSLAGVRNEQFF.

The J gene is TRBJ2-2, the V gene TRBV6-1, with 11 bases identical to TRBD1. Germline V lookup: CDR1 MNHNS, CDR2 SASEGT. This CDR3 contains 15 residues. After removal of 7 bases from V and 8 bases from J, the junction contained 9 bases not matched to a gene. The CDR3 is CASKGTGGSGGELFF. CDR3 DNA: TGTGCCAGCAAGGGGACAGGGGGGTCCGGTGGGGAGCTGTTTTTT.

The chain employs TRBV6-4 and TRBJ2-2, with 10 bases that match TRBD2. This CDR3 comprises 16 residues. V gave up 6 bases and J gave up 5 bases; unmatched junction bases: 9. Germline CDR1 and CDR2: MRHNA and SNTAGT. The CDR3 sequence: CASSPNPTSGTGELFF. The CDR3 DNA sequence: TGTGCCAGCAGCCCTAACCCGACTAGCGGGACCGGGGAGCTGTTTTTT.

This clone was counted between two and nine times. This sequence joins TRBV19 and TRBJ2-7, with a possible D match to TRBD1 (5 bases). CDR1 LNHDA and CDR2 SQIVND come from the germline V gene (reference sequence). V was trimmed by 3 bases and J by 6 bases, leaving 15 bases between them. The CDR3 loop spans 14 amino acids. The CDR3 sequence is CASSISGWGGEQYF. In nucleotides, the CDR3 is TGTGCCAGTAGTATCTCAGGGTGGGGCGGCGAGCAGTACTTC.

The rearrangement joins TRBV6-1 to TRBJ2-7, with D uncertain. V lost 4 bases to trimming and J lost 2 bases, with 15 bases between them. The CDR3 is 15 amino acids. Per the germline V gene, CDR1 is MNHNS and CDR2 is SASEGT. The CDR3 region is CASSGPGVETYEQYF. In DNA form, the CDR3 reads TGTGCCAGCAGTGGGCCAGGAGTCGAAACCTACGAGCAGTACTTC.

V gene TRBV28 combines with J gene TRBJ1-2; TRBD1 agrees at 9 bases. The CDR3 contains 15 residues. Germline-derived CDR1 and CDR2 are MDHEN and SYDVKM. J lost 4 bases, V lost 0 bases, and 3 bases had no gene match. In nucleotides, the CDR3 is TGTGCCAGCAGTTTATGGGGGACAGGGTCCTATGGCTACACCTTC. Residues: CASSLWGTGSYGYTF.

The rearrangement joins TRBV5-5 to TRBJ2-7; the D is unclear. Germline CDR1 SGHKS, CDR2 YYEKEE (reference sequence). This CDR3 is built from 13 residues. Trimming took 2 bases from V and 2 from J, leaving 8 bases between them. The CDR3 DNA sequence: TGTGCCAGCAGCTTCACGGGCCCCTACGAGCAGTACTTC. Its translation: CASSFTGPYEQYF.

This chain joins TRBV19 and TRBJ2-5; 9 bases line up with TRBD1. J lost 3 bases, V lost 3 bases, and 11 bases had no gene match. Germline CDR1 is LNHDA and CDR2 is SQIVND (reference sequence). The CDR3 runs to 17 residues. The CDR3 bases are TGTGCCAGTAGTATTGTGACAGGGGGACTCCTTAAAGAGACCCAGTACTTC. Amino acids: CASSIVTGGLLKETQYF.

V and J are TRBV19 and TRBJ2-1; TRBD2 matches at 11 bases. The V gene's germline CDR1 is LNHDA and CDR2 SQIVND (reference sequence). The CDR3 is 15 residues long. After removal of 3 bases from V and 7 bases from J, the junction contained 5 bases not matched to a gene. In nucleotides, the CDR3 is TGTGCCAGTAGTATCGGGACTAGCGGTAGTAATGAGCAGTTCTTC. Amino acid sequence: CASSIGTSGSNEQFF. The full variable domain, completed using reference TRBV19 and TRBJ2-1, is DGGITQSPKYLFRKEGQNVTLSCEQNLNHDAMYWYRQDPGQGLRLIYYSQIVNDFQKGDIAEGYSVSREKKESFPLTVTSAQKNPTAFYLCASSIGTSGSNEQFFGPGTRLTVL.

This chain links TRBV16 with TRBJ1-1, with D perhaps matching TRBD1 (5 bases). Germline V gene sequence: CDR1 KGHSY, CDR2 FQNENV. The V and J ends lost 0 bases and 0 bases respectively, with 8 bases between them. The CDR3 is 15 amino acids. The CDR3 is CASSQSTALNTEAFF. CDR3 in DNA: TGTGCCAGCAGCCAATCGACAGCTTTGAACACTGAAGCTTTCTTT.

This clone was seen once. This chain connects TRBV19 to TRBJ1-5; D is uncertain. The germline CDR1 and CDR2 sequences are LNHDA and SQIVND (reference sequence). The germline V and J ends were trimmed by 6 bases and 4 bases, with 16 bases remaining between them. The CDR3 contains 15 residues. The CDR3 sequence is CASREGPLRNQPQHF. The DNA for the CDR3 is TGTGCCAGTAGGGAAGGGCCTTTGCGGAATCAGCCCCAGCATTTT.

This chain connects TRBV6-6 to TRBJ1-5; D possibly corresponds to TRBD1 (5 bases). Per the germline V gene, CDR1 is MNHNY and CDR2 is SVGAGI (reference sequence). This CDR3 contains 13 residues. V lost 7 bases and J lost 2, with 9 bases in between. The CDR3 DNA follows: TGTGCCAGCACCCAGACAGGCAATCAGCCCCAGCATTTT. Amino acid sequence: CASTQTGNQPQHF.